The 30 T cell receptor beta chains below come from one sample, sequenced in a study of T cell repertoires in cytomegalovirus infection. TCRdb independently ran MiXCR on the reads; one entry per CDR3 protein. The top ten clones hold roughly 6.5% of a sample with about 210,000 distinct CDR3 sequences, about 5.9% of them seen once. Sequenced sample: PBMCs. The receptors here all came from a human donor in good health (CMV status not recorded). Some clones in this sample may be carry-over from other donors' samples.

This clonotype was recorded many times. This chain links TRBV28 with TRBJ2-7; 8 nucleotides agree with TRBD1. The CDR3 covers 14 residues. Germline loops: CDR1 MDHEN, CDR2 SYDVKM. V lost 7 bases, J lost 4 bases, and 9 bases stayed unmatched. The CDR3 region has the DNA TGTGCCAGCACCGCAACAGGGGGAGTTTACGAGCAGTACTTC. This gives the protein CASTATGGVYEQYF.

This clonotype has ten or more counts. The V call is TRBV6-2 or TRBV6-3, the J call TRBJ1-1; D uncertain. This CDR3 has 12 residues. V was shortened by 5 bases and J by 3 bases, with 7 bases between the two germline ends. CDR1 is MNHEY and CDR2 is SVGEGT in the germline V gene. CDR3 in DNA: TGTGCCAGCAGTCGGGGTCACACTGAAGCTTTCTTT. It translates to CASSRGHTEAFF.

This clonotype was counted ten times or more. The chain employs TRBV7-9 and TRBJ2-7; D gene uncertain. V was shortened by 5 bases and J by 1 base, with 12 bases between the two germline ends. The CDR3 has 14 residues. Germline V gene sequence: CDR1 SEHNR, CDR2 FQNEAQ (reference sequence). The CDR3 spells CASSASLGSYEQYF. In DNA, the CDR3 is TGTGCCAGCAGCGCCAGCCTTGGGTCCTACGAGCAGTACTTC.

This rearrangement joins TRBV9 to TRBJ2-7; TRBD1 matches at 10 bases. CDR3 length: 16 amino acids. V shed 0 bases, J shed 2 bases, and the junction held 5 bases outside the gene matches. CDR1 and CDR2 (germline): SGDLS, YYNGEE. The CDR3 DNA follows: TGTGCCAGCAGCGTAGCAGGACAGGGGGGAACCTACGAGCAGTACTTC. Encoded protein: CASSVAGQGGTYEQYF.

The table lists this clonotype with many counts. V and J are TRBV19 and TRBJ1-1; D is unclear. Between the trimmed V and J ends, which lost 6 bases and 2 bases, there was a span of 16 bases. The germline V gene encodes CDR1 LNHDA and CDR2 SQIVND (reference sequence). This CDR3 is 15 amino acids long. The CDR3: CASSRDARGNTEAFF. The CDR3 coding sequence is TGTGCCAGTAGCCGTGATGCCAGAGGCAACACTGAAGCTTTCTTT. Full variable domain (remainder filled in from reference TRBV19 and TRBJ1-1): DGGITQSPKYLFRKEGQNVTLSCEQNLNHDAMYWYRQDPGQGLRLIYYSQIVNDFQKGDIAEGYSVSREKKESFPLTVTSAQKNPTAFYLCASSRDARGNTEAFFGQGTRLTVV.

On this clonotype: The junction shows a germline mismatch at one end, possibly a read error. The chain employs TRBV2 and TRBJ2-1; D remains unclear. CDR1 is SNHLY and CDR2 is FYNNEI in the germline V gene. The CDR3 totals 15 residues. The CDR3: CASTPAGSPLTEQCF. Here the CDR3 DNA reads TGCGCCAGCACACCGGCCGGGTCACCATTGACTGAGCAGTGCTTC. The full variable domain, its missing parts supplied by reference TRBV2 and TRBJ2-1, is EPEVTQTPSHQVTQMGQEVILRCVPISNHLYFYWYRQILGQKVEFLVSFYNNEISEKSEIFDDQFSVERPDGSNFTLKIRSTKLEDSAMYFCASTPAGSPLTEQCFGPGTRLTVL.

The chain recombines TRBV4-3 with TRBJ1-1, with TRBD1 matching 9 bases. CDR3 length: 18 residues. With V trimmed by 0 bases and J by 0 bases, 8 bases remained unmatched. Germline V gene lookup returns CDR1 LGHNA and CDR2 YSLEER. CDR3 sequence (DNA): TGCGCCAGCAGCCAAGATCGTCTGGACAGGGGTCTGAACACTGAAGCTTTCTTT. Residues: CASSQDRLDRGLNTEAFF.

This clonotype was detected many times. This rearrangement joins TRBV11-2 to TRBJ2-2, with TRBD1 identical over 7 bases. CDR1 is SGHAT and CDR2 is FQNNGV in the germline V gene. V gave up 5 bases and J gave up 6 bases; unmatched junction bases: 12. CDR3 length: 16 residues. As DNA, the CDR3 is TGTGCCAGCAGCCACCGTAAGGACAGGTTCCCCGGGGAGCTGTTTTTT. Protein sequence: CASSHRKDRFPGELFF.

The chain has TRBV20-1 and TRBJ1-1, with 7 bases identical to TRBD1. There are 16 residues in the CDR3. J gave up 3 bases and V 0 bases, and 10 bases lay outside the gene matches. Germline V gene sequence: CDR1 DFQATT, CDR2 SNEGSKA (reference sequence). The CDR3 here is CSARDRRKGAYTEAFF. CDR3 coding DNA: TGCAGTGCTAGAGATCGTAGGAAGGGGGCTTACACTGAAGCTTTCTTT.

This clonotype was counted ten times or more. V is TRBV12-3 or TRBV12-4 and J is TRBJ1-1; D might be TRBD1 (6 bases). There are 16 residues in the CDR3. V shed 3 bases and J shed 3 bases, with 17 bases lying between them. This CDR3 is CASSFVTGVTDTEAFF. CDR3 nucleotide sequence: TGTGCCAGCAGTTTCGTGACAGGAGTTACGGACACTGAAGCTTTCTTT.

At least ten counts were recorded for this clonotype. The chain employs TRBV5-5 and TRBJ2-2; 8 nucleotides match TRBD1. CDR1 and CDR2 (germline): SGHKS, YYEKEE (reference sequence). Trimming took 4 bases from V and 7 from J; bases not matched to a gene: 3. The CDR3 has 13 amino acids. The CDR3 bases are TGTGCCAGCAGCGGACAGGGAGTCGGGGAGCTGTTTTTT. This codes for CASSGQGVGELFF.

The sample holds many counts of this clonotype. V usage is TRBV3-1 and J usage is TRBJ1-5; possibly TRBD1 for D (5 bases). V lost 4 bases and J 0 bases, leaving 19 bases between the germline ends. The germline V gene encodes CDR1 LGHDT and CDR2 YNNKEL (reference sequence). The CDR3 is made up of 18 amino acids. CDR3 DNA sequence: TGTGCCAGCAGCCTTGACGGGACGGATCCGTATAGCAATCAGCCCCAGCATTTT. Its translation is CASSLDGTDPYSNQPQHF.

This clonotype was found many times. This chain uses TRBV5-4 with TRBJ2-1, with TRBD2 matching over 11 bases. CDR1 is SGHNT and CDR2 is YYREEE in the germline V gene (reference sequence). V shed 3 bases, J shed 9 bases, and the junction held 14 bases outside the gene matches. The CDR3 totals 17 residues. CDR3 DNA: TGTGCCAGCAGCTGGACTCCGGGACTAGCGGAGGTCGGTGAGCAGTTCTTC. Encoded protein: CASSWTPGLAEVGEQFF. The full variable domain, in which reference TRBV5-4 and TRBJ2-1 provide the parts outside the CDR3, is ETGVTQSPTHLIKTRGQQVTLRCSSQSGHNTVSWYQQALGQGPQFIFQYYREEENGRGNFPPRFSGLQFPNYSSELNVNALELDDSALYLCASSWTPGLAEVGEQFFGPGTRLTVL.

This clonotype has ten or more counts. The chain recombines TRBV20-1 with TRBJ2-1, with D possibly TRBD2 on 7 matching bases. This CDR3 is 15 amino acids long. The V end was cut by 6 bases, the J end by 4 bases, with 19 bases between. Germline V gene sequence: CDR1 DFQATT, CDR2 SNEGSKA (reference sequence). CDR3 protein: CSAAVWAGAYNEQFF. The DNA for the CDR3 is TGCAGTGCAGCGGTGTGGGCGGGGGCTTACAATGAGCAGTTCTTC.

Only a few counts were recorded for this clonotype. The chain links TRBV6-5 to TRBJ2-1; 7 positions match TRBD2. The J segment lost 6 bases and the V segment lost 0 bases, leaving 8 bases of the junction unmatched. The CDR3 has 16 residues. Germline lookup yields CDR1 MNHEY and CDR2 SVGAGI. The CDR3 DNA reads TGTGCCAGCAGTTACTCGTCTGGGAGGGGCCTCAATGAGCAGTTCTTC. Translation gives CASSYSSGRGLNEQFF.

This clonotype was observed many times. This chain connects TRBV7-2 to TRBJ1-3, with TRBD1 as a possible D gene (5 bases). Trimming took off 6 bases at V and 4 bases at J, with 16 bases between the two ends. The CDR3 has 15 residues. CDR1 and CDR2 from the germline V gene are SGHTA and FQGNSA. The CDR3 protein is CASRPDSGWGNTIYF. CDR3 bases: TGTGCCAGCAGGCCAGACAGCGGATGGGGAAACACCATATATTTT. Looking up the rest from reference TRBV7-2 and TRBJ1-3 gives the full variable domain: GAGVSQSPSNKVTEKGKDVELRCDPISGHTALYWYRQSLGQGLEFLIYFQGNSAPDKSGLPSDRFSAERTGGSVSTLTIQRTQQEDSAVYLCASRPDSGWGNTIYFGEGSWLTVV.

V gene TRBV12-3 or TRBV12-4 combines with J gene TRBJ2-3; no reliable D call. The V end was cut by 6 bases, the J end by 7 bases, with 11 bases between. The CDR3 is 12 residues long. The CDR3: CASSPGDNTQYF. As DNA, the CDR3 is TGTGCCAGCAGCCCTGGAGATAATACGCAGTATTTT.

The chain recombines TRBV7-2 with TRBJ2-1; D not certain. V shed 5 bases and J shed 7 bases, with 15 bases lying between them. The CDR3 totals 14 residues. CDR1 SGHTA and CDR2 FQGNSA come from the germline V gene. CDR3 loop: CASSHNQPLNEQFF. The CDR3 DNA follows: TGTGCCAGCAGCCACAACCAGCCTCTTAATGAGCAGTTCTTC.

The sample holds many counts of this clonotype. The chain employs TRBV23-1 and TRBJ1-5; TRBD1 agrees at 10 bases. TRBV23-1 belongs to the ORF category, with a function that is uncertain. V shed 0 bases, J shed 1 base, and the junction held 6 bases outside the gene matches. The CDR3 totals 18 residues. CDR3: CASSQSPWDRGSNQPQHF. The CDR3 DNA is TGCGCCAGCAGTCAATCACCGTGGGACAGGGGAAGCAATCAGCCCCAGCATTTT.

This clonotype was recorded at least ten times. The chain uses TRBV6-2 or TRBV6-3 and TRBJ2-2, with TRBD2 as a possible D gene (6 bases). This CDR3 region has 16 residues. Germline V gene lookup returns CDR1 MNHEY and CDR2 SVGEGT. V lost 6 bases to trimming and J lost 6 bases, with 20 bases between them. The CDR3 region has the DNA TGTGCCAGCAGGCCCGGCGGGGTAGGATTGGCCGGGGAGCTGTTTTTT. It encodes CASRPGGVGLAGELFF.

This clonotype showed up many times. The chain carries TRBV7-2 and TRBJ2-7; the D gene could be TRBD1 or TRBD2 (5 bases each). With 2 bases removed from V and 7 bases from J, the gap between germline ends came to 18 bases. Germline CDR1 is SGHTA and CDR2 is FQGNSA. This CDR3 is 15 amino acids long. As DNA, the CDR3 is TGTGCCAGCAGCTTAACGTCGTTCGGGACCTTTGAGCAGTACTTC. Its protein is CASSLTSFGTFEQYF. Combining the CDR3 with reference TRBV7-2 and TRBJ2-7 gives the whole variable domain GAGVSQSPSNKVTEKGKDVELRCDPISGHTALYWYRQSLGQGLEFLIYFQGNSAPDKSGLPSDRFSAERTGGSVSTLTIQRTQQEDSAVYLCASSLTSFGTFEQYFGPGTRLTVT.

This clonotype has at least ten counts. V and J are TRBV10-2 and TRBJ1-5; no firm D call. The germline CDR1 and CDR2 sequences are WSHSY and SAAADI. Trimming took off 3 bases at V and 3 bases at J, with 9 bases between the two ends. CDR3 size: 14 residues. The CDR3 bases are TGCGCCAGCAGTGATCGGCACGACAATCAGCCCCAGCATTTT. Protein product: CASSDRHDNQPQHF.

This clonotype came up many times. The gene calls are TRBV5-6 and TRBJ2-3, with a tentative D call TRBD2 (5 bases). The germline V and J ends were trimmed by 2 bases and 14 bases, with 18 bases remaining between them. Germline V gives CDR1 SGHDT, CDR2 YYEEEE. The CDR3 is made up of 13 amino acids. This CDR3 reads CASSFEGHLKGYF. In DNA form, the CDR3 reads TGTGCCAGCAGCTTTGAGGGCCACTTAAAGGGGTATTTT. Using reference TRBV5-6 and TRBJ2-3 for the parts outside the CDR3, the full variable domain is DAGVTQSPTHLIKTRGQQVTLRCSPKSGHDTVSWYQQALGQGPQFIFQYYEEEERQRGNFPDRFSGHQFPNYSSELNVNALLLGDSALYLCASSFEGHLKGYFGPGTRLTVL.

At least ten counts were recorded for this clonotype. This chain uses TRBV5-1 with TRBJ2-7; possible D gene TRBD1, 5 bases. Germline V gene lookup returns CDR1 SGHRS and CDR2 YFSETQ. The CDR3 runs to 13 residues. The V gene lost 0 bases and the J gene lost 3 bases, with 7 bases spanning the gap. The CDR3 coding sequence is TGCGCCAGCAGCTTGGGACAGTACTACGAGCAGTACTTC. Amino acid sequence: CASSLGQYYEQYF.

This clonotype appeared many times. The V call is TRBV7-2, the J call TRBJ2-3, with D possibly being TRBD2 (6 bases). Trimming took off 5 bases at V and 7 bases at J, with 19 bases between the two ends. Looked up from germline, CDR1 is SGHTA and CDR2 is FQGNSA. The CDR3 covers 15 residues. This CDR3 reads CASSVLGLAGNTQYF. The DNA of the CDR3 is TGTGCCAGCAGCGTATTGGGGCTGGCGGGGAATACGCAGTATTTT.

The table lists this clonotype with many counts. V gene TRBV12-3 or TRBV12-4 combines with J gene TRBJ1-1; the D is unclear. V was cut by 6 bases and J by 2 bases, with 16 bases left in between. This CDR3 has 15 amino acids. The CDR3 region is CASSAEGNYNTEAFF. CDR3 nucleotide sequence: TGTGCCAGCAGCGCGGAGGGAAATTATAACACTGAAGCTTTCTTT.

The table lists this clonotype with many counts. This chain joins TRBV20-1 and TRBJ2-7, with D perhaps TRBD2 (5 bases). With 3 bases removed from V and 5 bases from J, the gap between germline ends came to 11 bases. The CDR3 runs to 12 residues. Looked up from germline, CDR1 is DFQATT and CDR2 is SNEGSKA (reference sequence). In nucleotides, the CDR3 is TGCAGTGCTAGCACTAGTGTCAACGAGCAGTACTTC. This sequence encodes CSASTSVNEQYF.

This clonotype was counted at least ten times. V usage is TRBV28 and J usage is TRBJ2-7; 8 bases map to TRBD2. After removal of 6 bases from V and 6 bases from J, the junction contained 10 bases not matched to a gene. Germline V gene data show CDR1 as MDHEN and CDR2 as SYDVKM. This CDR3 comprises 14 residues. In DNA form, the CDR3 reads TGTGCCAGCAGCCTTTTCGGGGGGGCAGGCGAGCAGTACTTC. It yields the protein CASSLFGGAGEQYF. The whole variable domain, remainder taken from reference TRBV28 and TRBJ2-7, is DVKVTQSSRYLVKRTGEKVFLECVQDMDHENMFWYRQDPGLGLRLIYFSYDVKMKEKGDIPEGYSVSREKKERFSLILESASTNQTSMYLCASSLFGGAGEQYFGPGTRLTVT.

As for this clonotype: A much more abundant neighbour one base away suggests this may be a read error. The V call is TRBV10-3, the J call TRBJ2-1; 8 bases match TRBD1. This CDR3 region has 16 residues. The germline V gene has CDR1 ENHRY and CDR2 SYGVKD. CDR3: CATKAGGESSYNEQSF. Written as DNA, the CDR3 is TGTGCCACTAAGGCAGGGGGCGAATCGTCCTACAATGAGCAGTCCTTC.

This chain uses TRBV4-3 with TRBJ2-7, with TRBD1 as a possible D gene (6 bases). V lost 4 bases, J lost 5 bases, and 15 bases lay in between. This CDR3 comprises 14 residues. Looked up from germline, CDR1 is LGHNA and CDR2 is YSLEER. Here the CDR3 DNA reads TGCGCCAGCAGCCGCTGGACAGCGGAGGACGAGCAGTACTTC. Translation: CASSRWTAEDEQYF.